The subject of this entry is one TCR beta chain. The sample holds many counts of this clonotype. Its antigen is unknown. Base qualities are not provided; no much larger clone lies one nucleotide away. Trimmed from V: 5 bases; trimmed from J: 0 bases; junction bases lacking a gene match: 8. CDR1 ENHRY and CDR2 SYGVKD are derived from the germline V gene. The CDR3 starts with the cysteine, ends with the phenylalanine, and has 17 residues. Left in the record is the CDR3 DNA by itself, 51 bases read in frame from the first base. These data are taken from a study of CD8 T cells in ankylosing spondylitis (dated by TCRdb to about 2017). In terms of the full investigation: T cell receptor beta repertoires were profiled in healthy donors and ankylosing spondylitis patients so that disease-linked TCR variants could be found. The full study cohort comprised about 24 ankylosing spondylitis patients and 110 or so healthy donors. Peripheral blood samples were taken, and synovial fluid was additionally collected from ankylosing spondylitis patients. General conclusions and limits of the study: Blood from ankylosing spondylitis patients appeared to be characterized by a TCR beta motif composed of about eight highly homologous amino acid variants. Some motif variants were previously reported in synovial fluid and blood of reactive arthritis patients, suggesting common disease-initiation mechanisms. A CD8+ phenotype was shown by the disease-linked clones, which were found at relatively low frequencies in peripheral blood. According to the report, matched synovial fluid samples from ankylosing spondylitis patients were significantly enriched for the disease-linked clones.

Sequencing took place on an Illumina HiSeq 2500. TCR beta libraries were prepared by quantitative 5'-RACE with molecular barcodes. The original methods were these. A new computational method based on a probabilistic model of VDJ rearrangement was used to identify disease-linked TCR variants. The public reads were run again by TCRdb, first through fastp at Q25 and then through MiXCR, and only productive beta chains were kept. When rows share a CDR3 protein, they turn into one entry using the most common DNA and genes. TCRdb's processing, not the authors' own work, is the source of the V and J calls. The sample includes 500,000 to 650,000 distinct CDR3 sequences, with 5.3% observed a single time. Together, the top ten hold approximately 4% of the sample.

This receptor was identified in a male donor with ankylosing spondylitis. The chain links TRBV10-3 with TRBJ1-3; TRBD1 fits 9 bases in the junction. The sample taken for sequencing was blood, either unsorted or a sorted T cell fraction (not recorded which). The DNA sequence is TGTGCCATCAGTTTTGCCGGGACAGGGTTCTCTGGAAACACCATATATTTT. This encodes CAISFAGTGFSGNTIYF.